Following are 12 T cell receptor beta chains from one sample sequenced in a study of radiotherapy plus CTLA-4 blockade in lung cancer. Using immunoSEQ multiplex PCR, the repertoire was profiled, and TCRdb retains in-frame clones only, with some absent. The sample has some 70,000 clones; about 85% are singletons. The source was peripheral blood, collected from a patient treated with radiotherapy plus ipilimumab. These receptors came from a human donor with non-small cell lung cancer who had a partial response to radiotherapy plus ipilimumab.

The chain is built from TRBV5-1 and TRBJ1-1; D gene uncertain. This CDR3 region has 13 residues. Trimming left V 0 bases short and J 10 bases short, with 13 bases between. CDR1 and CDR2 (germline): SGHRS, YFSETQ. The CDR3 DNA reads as TGCGCCAGCAGCTTGGAGGGAGGGTTAAGAGCTTTCTTT. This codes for CASSLEGGLRAFF.

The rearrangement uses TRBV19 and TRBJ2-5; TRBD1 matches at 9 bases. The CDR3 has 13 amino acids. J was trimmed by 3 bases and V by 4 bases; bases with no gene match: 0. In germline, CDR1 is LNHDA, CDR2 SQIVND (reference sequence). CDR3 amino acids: CASSRDREETQYF. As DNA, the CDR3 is TGTGCCAGTAGTAGGGACAGGGAAGAGACCCAGTACTTC. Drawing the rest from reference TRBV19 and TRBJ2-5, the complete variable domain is DGGITQSPKYLFRKEGQNVTLSCEQNLNHDAMYWYRQDPGQGLRLIYYSQIVNDFQKGDIAEGYSVSREKKESFPLTVTSAQKNPTAFYLCASSRDREETQYFGPGTRLLVL.

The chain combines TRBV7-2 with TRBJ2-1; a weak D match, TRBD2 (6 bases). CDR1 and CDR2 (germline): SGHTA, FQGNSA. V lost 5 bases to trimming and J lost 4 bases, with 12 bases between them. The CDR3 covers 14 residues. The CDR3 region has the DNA TGTGCCAGCAGCCGGGAGACGGGTTACAATGAGCAGTTCTTC. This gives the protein CASSRETGYNEQFF. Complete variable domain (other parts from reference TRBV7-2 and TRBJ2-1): GAGVSQSPSNKVTEKGKDVELRCDPISGHTALYWYRQSLGQGLEFLIYFQGNSAPDKSGLPSDRFSAERTGGSVSTLTIQRTQQEDSAVYLCASSRETGYNEQFFGPGTRLTVL.

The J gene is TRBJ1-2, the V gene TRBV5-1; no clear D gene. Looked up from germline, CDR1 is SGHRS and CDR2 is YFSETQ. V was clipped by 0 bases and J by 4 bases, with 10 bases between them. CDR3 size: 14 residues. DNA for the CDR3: TGCGCCAGCAGCTTGGAACGGCCAGGCTATGGCTACACCTTC. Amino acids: CASSLERPGYGYTF.

The CDR3 here is CSVTPGGHRETQYF. The DNA of the CDR3 is TGCAGCGTTACTCCCGGAGGGCACAGGGAGACCCAGTACTTC. V usage is TRBV29-1 and J usage is TRBJ2-5; maybe TRBD2 (6 bases). Trimming left V 5 bases short and J 5 bases short, with 18 bases between. Germline values: CDR1 SQVTM, CDR2 ANQGSEA. The CDR3 sequence is 14 residues long. Full variable domain (remainder filled in from reference TRBV29-1 and TRBJ2-5): SAVISQKPSRDICQRGTSLTIQCQVDSQVTMMFWYRQQPGQSLTLIATANQGSEATYESGFVIDKFPISRPNLTFSTLTVSNMSPEDSSIYLCSVTPGGHRETQYFGPGTRLLVL.

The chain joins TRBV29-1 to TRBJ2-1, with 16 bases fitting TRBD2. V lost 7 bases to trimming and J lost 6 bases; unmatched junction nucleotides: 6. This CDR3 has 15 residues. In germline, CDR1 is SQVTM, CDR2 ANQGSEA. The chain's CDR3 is CSAYGTSGRGNEQFF. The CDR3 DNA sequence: TGCAGCGCCTATGGGACTAGCGGGAGGGGCAATGAGCAGTTCTTC.

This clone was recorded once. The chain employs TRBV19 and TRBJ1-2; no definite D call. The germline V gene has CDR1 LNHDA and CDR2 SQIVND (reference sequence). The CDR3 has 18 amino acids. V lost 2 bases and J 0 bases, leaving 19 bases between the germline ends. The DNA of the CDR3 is TGTGCCAGTAGTATACGGTTACCGGGGAGAGGAGCTAACTATGGCTACACCTTC. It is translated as CASSIRLPGRGANYGYTF.

The CDR3 DNA reads as TGTGCCAGTAGAAAGGAAACTAGCGGTAGCTCCTACAATGAGCAGTTCTTC. Translated, it gives CASRKETSGSSYNEQFF. The chain has TRBV19 and TRBJ2-1; TRBD2 matches at 8 bases. The trim removed 6 bases at V and 0 bases at J, leaving 10 bases unmatched. The length of the CDR3 is 17 residues. Germline V gives CDR1 LNHDA, CDR2 SQIVND (reference sequence).

CDR3 in DNA: TGTGCCAGCAAGGACGGGGATCAGCCCCAGCATTTT. Amino acids: CASKDGDQPQHF. This chain links TRBV2 with TRBJ1-5; no reliable D call. The CDR3 is made up of 12 amino acids. CDR1 and CDR2 (germline): SNHLY, FYNNEI. Between the trimmed V and J ends, which lost 7 bases and 5 bases, there was a span of 9 bases.

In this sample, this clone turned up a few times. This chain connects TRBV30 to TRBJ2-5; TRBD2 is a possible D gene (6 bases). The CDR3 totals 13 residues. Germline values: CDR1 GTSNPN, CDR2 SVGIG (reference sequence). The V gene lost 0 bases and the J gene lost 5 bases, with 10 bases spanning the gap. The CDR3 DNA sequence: TGTGCCTGGAGTGTATCGGGGGTTGAGACCCAGTACTTC. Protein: CAWSVSGVETQYF.

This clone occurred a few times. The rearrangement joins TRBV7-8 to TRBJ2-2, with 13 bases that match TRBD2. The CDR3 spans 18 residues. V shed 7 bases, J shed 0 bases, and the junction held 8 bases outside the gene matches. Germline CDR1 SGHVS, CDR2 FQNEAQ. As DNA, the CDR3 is TGTGCCAGCACCCTTAGAGGGACTAGCGGGGCGAACACCGGGGAGCTGTTTTTT. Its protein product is CASTLRGTSGANTGELFF.

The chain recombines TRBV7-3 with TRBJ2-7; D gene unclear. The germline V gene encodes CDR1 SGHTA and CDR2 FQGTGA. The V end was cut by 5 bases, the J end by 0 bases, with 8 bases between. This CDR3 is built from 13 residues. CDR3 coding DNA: TGTGCCAGCAGCCGTGGGCTCTCCTACGAGCAGTACTTC. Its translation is CASSRGLSYEQYF.